Listed below are T cell receptor beta chains from one sample, sequenced in a study of response to subunit inactivated influenza vaccine. Each CDR3 protein gets one entry after TCRdb re-called the RT-PCR reads with MiXCR. The profile shows under 950,000 distinct CDR3 sequences, about 20% of them singletons. The material sequenced was PBMCs from blood, taken 4 to 6 days after vaccination. The receptors here all came from a man aged 50-59 years who received an inactivated influenza vaccine. Each CDR3 is given with its conserved first and last residue. The D gene is left open where the match is weak. Not all rows give a size; the values are once, few, many and, for expanded clones, a class.

.	TRBV9	.	TRBJ2-2	CASSPRGVPADTGELFF	TGTGCCAGCAGCCCCCGTGGGGTGCCCGCGGACACCGGGGAGCTGTTTTTT
.	TRBV3-1	.	TRBJ2-5	CASSMPRSAQYF	TGTGCCAGCAGTATGCCCCGGTCGGCCCAGTACTTC
.	TRBV4-1	few	TRBJ1-5	CASSHATVYSNQPQHF	TGCGCCAGCAGCCACGCGACAGTTTATAGCAATCAGCCCCAGCATTTT
TRBD2	TRBV5-1	.	TRBJ2-3	CASSSSGTSGTDTQYF	TGCGCCAGCAGCTCCTCCGGGACTAGCGGCACAGATACGCAGTATTTT
.	TRBV5-5	few	TRBJ1-2	CASSPDPTGGYTF	TGTGCCAGCAGCCCTGACCCGACAGGCGGCTACACCTTC
.	TRBV7-7	.	TRBJ2-2	CASSSNSLNTGELFF	TGTGCTAGCAGCTCTAACTCGTTGAACACCGGGGAGCTGTTTTTT
TRBD1	TRBV4-1	.	TRBJ2-7	CASSQPGRDRRTYEQYF	TGCGCCAGCAGCCAACCCGGCCGGGACAGGCGAACCTACGAGCAGTACTTC
TRBD2	TRBV20-1	few	TRBJ2-1	CSANPGLAGREQFF	TGCAGTGCCAACCCAGGACTAGCGGGACGTGAGCAGTTCTTC
.	TRBV4-3	few	TRBJ2-1	CASSQGTADNEQFF	TGCGCCAGCAGCCAAGGGACAGCAGACAATGAGCAGTTCTTC
.	TRBV27	few	TRBJ2-7	CASSSNSPYEQYF	TGTGCCAGCAGTTCCAACTCCCCCTACGAGCAGTACTTC
.	TRBV6-1	few	TRBJ1-2	CASSEAFRPGRGYGYTF	TGTGCCAGCAGTGAAGCATTTAGGCCGGGACGGGGGTATGGCTACACCTTC
TRBD1	TRBV20-1	many	TRBJ1-6	CSARGQGLESPLHF	TGCAGTGCTAGAGGACAGGGTTTGGAATCACCCCTCCACTTT
.	TRBV10-1	few	TRBJ2-7	CASSESTVSYEQYF	TGCGCCAGCAGTGAGTCGACAGTTTCCTACGAGCAGTACTTC
.	TRBV10-3	many	TRBJ1-1	CAISESQGTKAFF	TGTGCCATCAGTGAGTCGCAGGGAACAAAAGCTTTCTTT
.	TRBV7-2	few	TRBJ1-3	CATRRAAGNTIYF	TGTGCCACCCGCCGGGCAGCCGGAAACACCATATATTTT
.	TRBV11-2	.	TRBJ2-5	CASSLALEGTQYF	TGTGCCAGCAGCTTAGCCCTGGAGGGGACCCAGTACTTC
.	TRBV5-1	.	TRBJ2-1	CASSLQPARSYNEQFF	TGCGCCAGCAGCTTGCAACCAGCAAGGTCCTACAATGAGCAGTTCTTC
.	TRBV5-1	few	TRBJ2-5	CASSLAAAQETQYF	TGCGCCAGCAGCTTGGCGGCGGCCCAAGAGACCCAGTACTTC
.	TRBV7-2	few	TRBJ1-6	CASSRHRDNPLHF	TGTGCCAGCAGCAGACACCGGGACAACCCCCTCCACTTT
.	TRBV20-1	.	TRBJ2-3	CSATRTASNTDTQYF	TGCAGTGCTACAAGGACTGCCAGCAATACAGATACGCAGTATTTT
.	TRBV7-2	many	TRBJ1-5	CASSLWGLSNQPQHF	TGTGCCAGCAGCTTATGGGGGTTGAGCAATCAGCCCCAGCATTTT
.	TRBV20-1	.	TRBJ2-3	CSASPRGSGSTDTQYF	TGCAGTGCTAGTCCCCGGGGTAGCGGCAGCACAGATACGCAGTATTTT
TRBD1	TRBV5-1	.	TRBJ2-5	CASSLATGGETQYF	TGCGCCAGCAGCTTGGCAACAGGGGGGGAGACCCAGTACTTC
.	TRBV28	few	TRBJ1-2	CASSRGFYGYTF	TGTGCCAGCAGCCGGGGGTTTTATGGCTACACCTTC
.	TRBV6-5	.	TRBJ2-7	CASSYSPGYDEQYF	TGTGCCAGCAGTTACTCACCGGGGTACGACGAGCAGTACTTC
TRBD1	TRBV27	.	TRBJ1-2	CASSSRGALGYTF	TGTGCCAGCAGTTCCAGGGGGGCGCTTGGCTACACCTTC